The 2 T cell receptor beta chains reported below all come from one sample, sequenced in a study of blood T cell repertoires in COVID-19. This table comes from immunoSEQ multiplex PCR, and its TCRdb copy is limited to in-frame clones, with some not included. Altogether about 370,000 clones are present, approximately 88% being singletons, with the ten largest covering less than 3.5%. The sequenced sample was peripheral blood. These TCRs come from a woman aged 25 to 45 with COVID-19, enrolled during active disease.

The chain is built from TRBV4-3 and TRBJ1-5; TRBD1 matches at 9 bases. This CDR3 has 14 amino acids. J was trimmed by 5 bases and V by 2 bases; bases with no gene match: 1. CDR1 and CDR2 from the germline V gene are LGHNA and YSLEER. CDR3 sequence: CASSQTGGDQPQHF. The CDR3 nucleotides are TGCGCCAGCAGCCAAACAGGGGGCGATCAGCCCCAGCATTTT.

The V call is TRBV10-3, the J call TRBJ1-2; TRBD1 matches at 9 bases. The CDR3 length is 15 residues. CDR1 is ENHRY and CDR2 is SYGVKD in the germline V gene. Germline trimming cut 4 bases from V and 8 bases from J; bases unmatched to any gene: 11. CDR3 in amino acids: CAISALTGGSGGYTF. In DNA, the CDR3 is TGTGCCATCAGTGCGTTAACAGGGGGCTCGGGAGGCTACACCTTC.